Listed below are T cell receptor beta chains from one sample, sequenced in a study of CD8+ T cells in alopecia areata. The method was immunoSEQ multiplex PCR; TCRdb's version includes in-frame clones alone and lacks a portion of them. The data show more than 90,000 clones, roughly 60% seen once. The specimen comprised CD8+ T cells sorted from blood, sampled at approximately week 55, from a patient treated with tofacitinib. These receptors were taken from a human donor with alopecia areata. Each CDR3 is given with its conserved first and last residue. A D gene is named only where the DNA matches it firmly. Part of the rows lack a size; the others show once, few, many or a class for expanded clones.

CASSTAGTGFWEQYF,TGTGCCAGCAGCACAGCCGGGACAGGGTTTTGGGAGCAGTACTTC,TRBJ2-7,TRBV5-6,NA,TRBD1
CASRRTRDRLNTEAFF,TGTGCCAGCAGACGAACCCGGGACAGGCTGAACACTGAAGCTTTCTTT,TRBJ1-1,TRBV28,few,TRBD1
CASLGGGNQPQHF,TGTGCCAGCCTCGGAGGGGGCAATCAGCCCCAGCATTTT,TRBJ1-5,TRBV6-6,once,NA
CASCRRRGVNEQFF,TGTGCCAGCTGTAGGCGAAGGGGCGTCAATGAGCAGTTCTTC,TRBJ2-1,TRBV25-1,few,NA
CAWSLGTGNEQFF,TGTGCCTGGAGCCTTGGGACCGGCAATGAGCAGTTCTTC,TRBJ2-1,TRBV30,NA,NA
CASTDGTHTIYF,TGTGCCAGCACCGACGGGACACACACCATATATTTT,TRBJ1-3,TRBV5-6,few,NA
CASSEGNTIYF,TGTGCCAGCAGCGAAGGAAACACCATATATTTT,TRBJ1-3,TRBV9,once,NA
CATDRSTGELFF,TGTGCCACCGACCGGAGCACCGGGGAGCTGTTTTTT,TRBJ2-2,TRBV19,few,NA
CSVEDPLYQETQYF,TGCAGCGTTGAAGACCCGCTGTACCAAGAGACCCAGTACTTC,TRBJ2-5,TRBV29-1,NA,NA
CASTSTPNYGYTF,TGTGCCAGCACCTCCACACCGAACTATGGCTACACCTTC,TRBJ1-2,TRBV6-6,NA,NA
CAIGTGGTEAFF,TGTGCCATCGGGACAGGAGGCACTGAAGCTTTCTTT,TRBJ1-1,TRBV15,NA,TRBD1
CASSETGTGAGGYTF,TGTGCCAGCAGTGAGACCGGGACAGGGGCCGGGGGCTACACCTTC,TRBJ1-2,TRBV2,once,TRBD1
CASSQRGTGTSTDTQYF,TGCGCCAGCAGCCAACGGGGGACAGGGACTAGCACAGATACGCAGTATTTT,TRBJ2-3,TRBV4-1,NA,TRBD1
CASSQERAGDYEQYF,TGTGCCAGCAGCCAAGAAAGGGCGGGGGACTACGAGCAGTACTTC,TRBJ2-7,TRBV4-2,NA,TRBD2
CAIRNRADHYGYTF,TGTGCCATCAGAAACAGGGCGGACCACTATGGCTACACCTTC,TRBJ1-2,TRBV10-3,NA,NA
CAWSVGGLNIQYF,TGTGCCTGGAGTGTGGGCGGTTTGAACATTCAGTACTTC,TRBJ2-4,TRBV30,NA,NA
CASSQVTALSSYEQYF,TGTGCCAGCAGCCAAGTTACAGCATTAAGCTCCTACGAGCAGTACTTC,TRBJ2-7,TRBV14,once,NA
CARDQGGKHNEQFF,TGCGCCAGGGACCAGGGGGGGAAACACAATGAGCAGTTCTTC,TRBJ2-1,TRBV23-1,few,NA
CASSDSTDTQYF,TGTGCCAGCAGCGACAGCACAGATACGCAGTATTTT,TRBJ2-3,TRBV7-6,NA,NA
CASSGSPYEQYF,TGTGCCAGCAGCGGGAGTCCCTACGAGCAGTACTTC,TRBJ2-7,TRBV5-6,NA,NA
CASSFLGRQAGQFF,TGTGCCAGCAGCTTTTTGGGAAGACAGGCCGGACAGTTCTTC,TRBJ2-1,TRBV7-8,NA,NA
CASSYLKTGPDDEQFF,TGTGCCAGCAGTTACCTCAAGACAGGGCCGGACGATGAGCAGTTCTTC,TRBJ2-1,TRBV6-5,few,TRBD1
CASSEEGGSGANVLTF,TGTGCCAGCAGTGAAGAGGGGGGCTCTGGGGCCAACGTCCTGACTTTC,TRBJ2-6,TRBV6-1,once,NA
CASSYSDRGLMDEQFF,TGTGCCAGCAGTTACTCGGACAGGGGCCTCATGGATGAGCAGTTCTTC,TRBJ2-1,TRBV6-5,NA,TRBD1
CSVDGSGDKIWETQYF,TGCAGCGTTGATGGAAGCGGGGACAAGATCTGGGAGACCCAGTACTTC,TRBJ2-5,TRBV29-1,NA,NA
CASSQFRDILSHEQYF,TGCGCCAGCAGTCAGTTTAGGGACATATTAAGCCACGAGCAGTACTTC,TRBJ2-7,TRBV23-1,NA,NA
CASSPGTGSRYTF,TGTGCCAGCAGCCCCGGGACAGGGTCGCGCTACACCTTC,TRBJ1-2,TRBV13,NA,TRBD1
CASSWTGGFTEAFF,TGTGCCAGCAGTTGGACAGGGGGGTTCACTGAAGCTTTCTTT,TRBJ1-1,TRBV2,NA,TRBD1
CASSYSGPSQPQHF,TGTGCCAGCAGTTACTCGGGGCCCAGCCAGCCCCAGCATTTT,TRBJ1-5,TRBV6-5,NA,NA
CSVAKGVRDRTEAFF,TGCAGCGTTGCAAAAGGGGTCCGGGATCGTACCGAAGCTTTCTTT,TRBJ1-1,TRBV29-1,NA,NA
CASSYPWPGVNEKLFF,TGTGCCAGCAGTTACCCTTGGCCGGGAGTAAATGAAAAACTGTTTTTT,TRBJ1-4,TRBV2,NA,NA
CSVPKYNEQFF,TGCAGCGTCCCGAAATACAATGAGCAGTTCTTC,TRBJ2-1,TRBV29-1,few,NA
CASSLFPSNDNEQFF,TGTGCCAGCAGCTTATTCCCTTCGAATGACAATGAGCAGTTCTTC,TRBJ2-1,TRBV7-9,NA,NA
CASASSGGTDTQYF,TGTGCCAGCGCCTCTAGCGGGGGGACAGATACGCAGTATTTT,TRBJ2-3,TRBV27,NA,TRBD2
CASSEFVGLQETQYF,TGTGCCAGCAGCGAGTTTGTGGGACTTCAAGAGACCCAGTACTTC,TRBJ2-5,TRBV7-9,NA,NA
CSVDAGTYEQYF,TGCAGCGTTGACGCGGGTACCTACGAGCAGTACTTC,TRBJ2-7,TRBV29-1,NA,NA
CASSQEVLQGYQETQYF,TGCGCCAGCAGCCAAGAAGTCCTACAGGGGTACCAAGAGACCCAGTACTTC,TRBJ2-5,TRBV4-1,few,TRBD1
CASSKWTGANTEAFF,TGTGCCAGTAGTAAGTGGACAGGGGCGAACACTGAAGCTTTCTTT,TRBJ1-1,TRBV19,NA,TRBD1